This T cell receptor (beta chain) was retrieved from a study of glioma-infiltrating T cells. CDR1 is SGHTA, CDR2 FQGTGA, per germline. The ends lost 5 bases at V and 2 bases at J; junction bases unmatched: 7. The CDR3 loop spans 15 amino acids. The table lists this clonotype with many counts. What it binds is not known. Using RNA template, CDR3s of TCR alpha and beta were amplified with iRepertoire arm-PCR. Input was 100-400 ng of tissue mRNA or PBMC total RNA. Via MiXCR, TCRdb re-called the multiplex PCR reads, giving one row per CDR3 protein. Here the sample spans around 99,000 distinct CDR3 sequences, less than 30% being singletons. Study-wide results and caveats: CDR3 overlap between tissue and blood was very small. Tissue-blood divergence was below expectation in non-neoplastic patients, above in gliomas.

The receptor's source is a human donor with low-grade glioma or glioblastoma, undergoing nonglioma brain surgery, or in good health (not recorded which). The chain combines TRBV7-3 with TRBJ2-3, with 7 bases aligning to TRBD1. Sequencing input: glioma tissue, nonneoplastic brain tissue, or PBMCs (not recorded which). Here the CDR3 DNA reads TGTGCCAGCAGCGCCGGGACAGTCCTCACAGATACGCAGTATTTT. This gives the protein CASSAGTVLTDTQYF.